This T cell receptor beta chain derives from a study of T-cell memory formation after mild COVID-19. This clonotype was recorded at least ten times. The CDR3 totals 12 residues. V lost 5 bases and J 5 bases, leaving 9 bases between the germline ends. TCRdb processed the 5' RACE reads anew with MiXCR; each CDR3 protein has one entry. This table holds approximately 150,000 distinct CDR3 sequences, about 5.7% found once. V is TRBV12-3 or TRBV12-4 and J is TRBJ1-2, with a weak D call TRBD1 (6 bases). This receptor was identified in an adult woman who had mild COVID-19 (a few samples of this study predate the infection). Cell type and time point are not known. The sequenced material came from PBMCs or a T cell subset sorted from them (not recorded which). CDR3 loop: CASSEQGYGYTF. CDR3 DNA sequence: TGTGCCAGCAGTGAACAGGGTTATGGCTACACCTTC.